The rows below give T cell receptor beta chains drawn from one sample of a study of identical twins. TCRdb used MiXCR to reprocess the 5' RACE reads, holding one entry per CDR3 protein. The data show about 240,000 distinct CDR3 sequences, roughly a tenth seen once. The sequenced material came from memory T cells sorted from blood. The receptor source for this set is a man aged 45-60 years in good health. CDR3s include the opening cysteine and the closing phenylalanine or tryptophan. D genes are given only for firm matches. Size tells how often a clone was seen (once, few, many) or the class of an expanded clone, and some rows leave it out.

d_gene	v_gene	j_gene	abundance	CDR3nt	CDR3aa
NA	TRBV28	TRBJ2-5	NA	TGTGCCAGCAGTTCGCCTTTAATTCGAGAGACCCAGTACTTC	CASSSPLIRETQYF
NA	TRBV5-6	TRBJ1-4	many	TGTGCCAGCAGCAAACCCCGGGACGGACTGTTTTTT	CASSKPRDGLFF
NA	TRBV29-1	TRBJ2-5	many	TGCAGCGTTCATCACGGGACGGAGACCCAGTACTTC	CSVHHGTETQYF
TRBD1	TRBV12-5	TRBJ2-2	NA	TGTGCTAGTACAGGGGCAACGAACACCGGGGAGCTGTTTTTT	CASTGATNTGELFF
TRBD1	TRBV20-1	TRBJ1-5	NA	TGCAGTGCTAAATTCGGGACAGCCAATCAGCCCCAGCATTTT	CSAKFGTANQPQHF
NA	TRBV29-1	TRBJ1-1	many	TGCAGCGTTGATCATTCATACGCTTTCTTT	CSVDHSYAFF
NA	TRBV25-1	TRBJ2-1	many	TGTGCCAGCAGTGATGGCAGCTCCTACAATGAGCAGTTCTTC	CASSDGSSYNEQFF
TRBD1	TRBV5-1	TRBJ1-1	many	TGCGCCAGCAGCGCGGGACAGGCTAACACTGAAGCTTTCTTT	CASSAGQANTEAFF
TRBD2	TRBV19	TRBJ2-3	few	TGTGCCAGTAGTATACGGACTAGCGGGAGCAACACAGATACGCAGTATTTT	CASSIRTSGSNTDTQYF
TRBD1	TRBV12-3/TRBV12-4	TRBJ2-3	few	TGTGCCAGCAGTAACCGGGACAGGGGACCAGATACGCAGTATTTT	CASSNRDRGPDTQYF
NA	TRBV28	TRBJ1-1	NA	TGTGCCAGCAGTTCAAAGAACACTGAAGCTTTCTTT	CASSSKNTEAFF
NA	TRBV7-2	TRBJ1-4	few	TGTGCCAGCAGCCCCGGACCTCTTAATGAAAAACTGTTTTTT	CASSPGPLNEKLFF
NA	TRBV20-1	TRBJ1-5	NA	TGCAGTGCTAGAGATTTCGGACGACAGAACAATCAGCCCCAGCATTTT	CSARDFGRQNNQPQHF